This TCR beta chain is drawn from a study of cytomegalovirus exposure and HLA in healthy donors. The PCR made use of 60 Vbeta and 13 Jbeta primers. Measured with immunoSEQ multiplex PCR; TCRdb has only the in-frame clones, and not every one. The sample lists 100,000 to 150,000 clones, more than 65% occurring once. The junction had 5 bases not matched to a gene; V was cut back by 2 bases and J by 7 bases. The CDR3 runs 14 residues. The germline gives CDR1 MNHNS, CDR2 SASEGT. The source is a man aged 18 to 29 in good health and CMV-seronegative. V gene TRBV6-1 combines with J gene TRBJ2-1; TRBD1 agrees at 7 bases. Sequencing was done on a sample of PBMCs. The CDR3 nucleotides are TGTGCCAGCAGTGAATTGGGACAGTGGAATGAGCAGTTCTTC. This gives the protein CASSELGQWNEQFF.